Described below is a single T cell receptor (beta chain) sequence and its context. Its specificity is unknown. The record originates from a study of liver allograft versus peripheral blood T cells. For the study at large: Graft-liver T cell receptor repertoires were compared against recipient peripheral blood repertoires.

Study-wide results and caveats: Liver allograft and peripheral blood T cell receptor repertoires reportedly differed.

Each CDR3 protein gets one entry after TCRdb re-called the reads with MiXCR. The repertoire holds approximately 8,600 distinct CDR3 sequences, with 15% to 20% as singletons. The trim removed 6 bases at V and 10 bases at J, leaving 6 bases unmatched. There are 14 residues in the CDR3. The gene calls are TRBV12-3 or TRBV12-4 and TRBJ1-6; 10 nucleotides align to TRBD1. This sequence was found in a human patient who had a liver transplant. Some T cells may have originated in the graft donor. The CDR3 bases are TGTGCCAGCAGGGCGACAGGGGGCCGGTCACCCCTCCACTTT. Translating gives CASRATGGRSPLHF.